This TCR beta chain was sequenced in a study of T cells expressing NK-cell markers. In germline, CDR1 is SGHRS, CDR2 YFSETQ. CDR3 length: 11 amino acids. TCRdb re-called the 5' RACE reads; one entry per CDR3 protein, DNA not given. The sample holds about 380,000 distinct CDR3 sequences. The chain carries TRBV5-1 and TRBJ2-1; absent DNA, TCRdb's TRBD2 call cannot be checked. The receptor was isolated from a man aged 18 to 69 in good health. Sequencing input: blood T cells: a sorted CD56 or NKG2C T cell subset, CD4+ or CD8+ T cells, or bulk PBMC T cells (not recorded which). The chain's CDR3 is CASSLGELWFF.